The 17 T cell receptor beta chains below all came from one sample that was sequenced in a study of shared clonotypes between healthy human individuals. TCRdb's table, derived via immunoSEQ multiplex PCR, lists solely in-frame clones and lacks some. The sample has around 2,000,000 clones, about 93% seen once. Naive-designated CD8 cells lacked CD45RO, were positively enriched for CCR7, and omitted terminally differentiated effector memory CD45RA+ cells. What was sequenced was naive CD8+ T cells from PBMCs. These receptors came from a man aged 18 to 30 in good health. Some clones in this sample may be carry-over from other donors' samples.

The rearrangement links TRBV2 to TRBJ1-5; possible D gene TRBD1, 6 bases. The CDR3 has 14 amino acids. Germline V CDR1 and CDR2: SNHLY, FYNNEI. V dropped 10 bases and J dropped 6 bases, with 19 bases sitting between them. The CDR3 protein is CATTKGGGSQPQHF. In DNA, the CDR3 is TGTGCCACCACGAAAGGAGGGGGTTCTCAGCCCCAGCATTTT.

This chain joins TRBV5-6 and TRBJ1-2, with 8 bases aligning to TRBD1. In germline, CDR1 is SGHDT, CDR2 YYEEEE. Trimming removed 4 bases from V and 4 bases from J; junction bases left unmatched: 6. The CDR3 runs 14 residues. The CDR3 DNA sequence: TGTGCCAGCAGCCCAGGGACAGGCCTCTATGGCTACACCTTC. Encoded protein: CASSPGTGLYGYTF.

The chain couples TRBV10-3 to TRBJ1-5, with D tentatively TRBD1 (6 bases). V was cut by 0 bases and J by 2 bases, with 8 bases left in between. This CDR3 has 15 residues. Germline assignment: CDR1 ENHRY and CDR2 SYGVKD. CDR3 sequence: CAISESRTGNQPQHF. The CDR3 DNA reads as TGTGCCATCAGTGAGTCCAGGACAGGCAATCAGCCCCAGCATTTT.

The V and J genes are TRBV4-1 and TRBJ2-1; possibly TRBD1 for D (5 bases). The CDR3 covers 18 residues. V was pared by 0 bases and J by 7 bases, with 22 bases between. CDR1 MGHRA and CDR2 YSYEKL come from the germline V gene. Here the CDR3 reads CASSQEGVWQSSGNEQFF. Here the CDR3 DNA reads TGCGCCAGCAGCCAAGAAGGGGTGTGGCAATCAAGTGGGAATGAGCAGTTCTTC.

Here the CDR3 DNA reads TGTGCCAGTAGTGCGGAGACCGACGTAGACGATACGCAGTATTTT. It yields the protein CASSAETDVDDTQYF. This chain links TRBV19 with TRBJ2-3, with no clear D. The CDR3 sequence is 15 residues long. Germline CDR1 and CDR2: LNHDA and SQIVND (reference sequence). The V gene lost 5 bases and the J gene lost 6 bases, with 18 bases spanning the gap. The whole variable domain, filled in from reference TRBV19 and TRBJ2-3, reads DGGITQSPKYLFRKEGQNVTLSCEQNLNHDAMYWYRQDPGQGLRLIYYSQIVNDFQKGDIAEGYSVSREKKESFPLTVTSAQKNPTAFYLCASSAETDVDDTQYFGPGTRLTVL.

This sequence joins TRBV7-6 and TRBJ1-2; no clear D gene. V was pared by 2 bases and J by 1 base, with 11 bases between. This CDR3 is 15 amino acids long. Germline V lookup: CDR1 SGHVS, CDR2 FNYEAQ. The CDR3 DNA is TGTGCCAGCAGCTTAACAGCACGGAATAACTATGGCTACACCTTC. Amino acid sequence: CASSLTARNNYGYTF. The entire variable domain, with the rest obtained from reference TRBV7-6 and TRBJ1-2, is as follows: GAGVSQSPRYKVTKRGQDVALRCDPISGHVSLYWYRQALGQGPEFLTYFNYEAQQDKSGLPNDRFSAERPEGSISTLTIQRTEQRDSAMYRCASSLTARNNYGYTFGSGTRLTVV.

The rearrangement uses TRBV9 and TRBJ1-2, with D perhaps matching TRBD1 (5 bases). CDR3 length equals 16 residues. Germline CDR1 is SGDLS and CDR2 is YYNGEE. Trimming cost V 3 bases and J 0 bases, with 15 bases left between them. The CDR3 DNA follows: TGTGCCAGCAGCGCCGTGGGGACGCCCGCTAACTATGGCTACACCTTC. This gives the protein CASSAVGTPANYGYTF.

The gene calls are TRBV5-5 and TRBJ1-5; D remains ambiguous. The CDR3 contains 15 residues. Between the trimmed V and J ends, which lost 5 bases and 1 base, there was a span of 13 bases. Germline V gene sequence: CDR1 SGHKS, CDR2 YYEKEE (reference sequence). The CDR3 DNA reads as TGTGCCAGCAGTCCGCACTTTCCCAGCAATCAGCCCCAGCATTTT. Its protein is CASSPHFPSNQPQHF.

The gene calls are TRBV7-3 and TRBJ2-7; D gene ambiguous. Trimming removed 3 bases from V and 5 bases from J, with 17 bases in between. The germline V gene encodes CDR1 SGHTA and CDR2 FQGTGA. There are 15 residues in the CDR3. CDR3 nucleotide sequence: TGTGCCAGCAGCTTGGGAAATCGCCGATCCGACGAGCAGTACTTC. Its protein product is CASSLGNRRSDEQYF.

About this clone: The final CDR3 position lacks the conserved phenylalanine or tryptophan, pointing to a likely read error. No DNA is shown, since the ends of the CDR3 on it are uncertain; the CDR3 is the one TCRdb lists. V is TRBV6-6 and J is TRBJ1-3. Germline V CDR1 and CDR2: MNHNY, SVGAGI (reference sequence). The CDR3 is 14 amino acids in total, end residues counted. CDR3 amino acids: CASSASGTAFVWPS.

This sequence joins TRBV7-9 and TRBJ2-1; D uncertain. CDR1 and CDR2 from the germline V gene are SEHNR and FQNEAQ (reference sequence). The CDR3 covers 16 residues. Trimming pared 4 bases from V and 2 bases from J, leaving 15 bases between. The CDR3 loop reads CASSSGLGQAYNEQFF. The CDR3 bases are TGTGCCAGCAGCTCTGGTCTCGGGCAGGCCTACAATGAGCAGTTCTTC. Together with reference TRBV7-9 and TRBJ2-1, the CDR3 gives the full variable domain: DTGVSQNPRHKITKRGQNVTFRCDPISEHNRLYWYRQTLGQGPEFLTYFQNEAQLEKSRLLSDRFSAERPKGSFSTLEIQRTEQGDSAMYLCASSSGLGQAYNEQFFGPGTRLTVL.

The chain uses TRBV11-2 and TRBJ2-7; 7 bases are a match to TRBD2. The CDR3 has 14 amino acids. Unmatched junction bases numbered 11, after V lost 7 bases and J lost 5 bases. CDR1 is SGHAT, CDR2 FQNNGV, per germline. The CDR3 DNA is TGTGCCAGCACCCATGGCGGGAGCATCAACGAGCAGTACTTC. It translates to CASTHGGSINEQYF.

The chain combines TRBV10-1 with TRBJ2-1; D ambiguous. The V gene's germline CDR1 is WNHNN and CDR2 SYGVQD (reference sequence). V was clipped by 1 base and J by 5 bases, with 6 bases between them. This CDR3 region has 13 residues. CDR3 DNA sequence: TGCGCCAGCAGTGAGTTGCAGGACAATGAGCAGTTCTTC. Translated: CASSELQDNEQFF.

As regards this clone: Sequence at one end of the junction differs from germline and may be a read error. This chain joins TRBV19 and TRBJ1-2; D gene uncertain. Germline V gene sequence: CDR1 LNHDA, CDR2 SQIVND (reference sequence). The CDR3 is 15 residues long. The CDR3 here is CASSIDPRPNYGCTF. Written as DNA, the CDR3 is TGTGCCAGTAGTATAGATCCGCGCCCCAACTATGGCTGCACCTTC.

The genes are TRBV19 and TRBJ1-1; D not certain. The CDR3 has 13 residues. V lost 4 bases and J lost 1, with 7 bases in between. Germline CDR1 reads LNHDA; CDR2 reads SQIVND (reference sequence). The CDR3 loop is CASSRYKNTEAFF. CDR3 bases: TGTGCCAGTAGTAGATACAAGAACACTGAAGCTTTCTTT.

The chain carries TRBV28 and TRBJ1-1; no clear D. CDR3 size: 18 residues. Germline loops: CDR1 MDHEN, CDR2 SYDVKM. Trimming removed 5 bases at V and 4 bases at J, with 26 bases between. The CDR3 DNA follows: TGTGCCAGCAGTCAACGGCGACGATACGCCGTCCGTTTCACTGAAGCTTTCTTT. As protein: CASSQRRRYAVRFTEAFF.

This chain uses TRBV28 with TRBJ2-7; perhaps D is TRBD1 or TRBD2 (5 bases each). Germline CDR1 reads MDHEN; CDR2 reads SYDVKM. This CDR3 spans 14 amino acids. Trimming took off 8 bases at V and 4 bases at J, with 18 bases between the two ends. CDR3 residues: CASCVIGGSYEQYF. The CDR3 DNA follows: TGTGCCAGCTGCGTAATTGGGGGAAGTTACGAGCAGTACTTC.